A single sample gave rise to the 13 T cell receptor beta chains below, sequenced in a study of cytomegalovirus exposure and HLA in healthy donors. Researchers ran the PCR with 60 Vbeta and 13 Jbeta primers. TCRdb keeps only in-frame clones here, not all; method: immunoSEQ multiplex PCR. The profile shows 150,000 to 200,000 clones, roughly four fifths of them singletons. The sample was PBMCs. These TCRs come from a woman aged 25 to 39 in good health and CMV-seropositive.

The V and J genes are TRBV27 and TRBJ2-1, with a weak D call TRBD1 (5 bases). V shed 5 bases and J shed 6 bases, with 8 bases lying between them. Germline V CDR1 and CDR2: MNHEY, SMNVEV (reference sequence). The CDR3 totals 12 residues. Written as DNA, the CDR3 is TGTGCCAGCAGTAACAGGTTCAATGAGCAGTTCTTC. Amino acid sequence: CASSNRFNEQFF.

This chain connects TRBV2 to TRBJ2-5, with 9 nucleotides matching TRBD2. The V gene's germline CDR1 is SNHLY and CDR2 FYNNEI. V lost 8 bases and J lost 4; bases outside the gene matches: 5. The CDR3 consists of 13 residues. CDR3 loop: CASGGGASETQYF. Written as DNA, the CDR3 is TGTGCCAGCGGCGGGGGGGCCTCAGAGACCCAGTACTTC.

This clone has more than one count but fewer than ten. The chain uses TRBV7-9 and TRBJ1-1; unclear D gene. There are 12 residues in the CDR3. The V and J ends lost 4 bases and 7 bases respectively, with 10 bases between them. Germline V CDR1 and CDR2: SEHNR, FQNEAQ (reference sequence). CDR3 sequence: CASSYSRSEAFF. The CDR3 coding sequence is TGTGCCAGCAGCTATAGTAGGAGTGAAGCTTTCTTT.

The chain recombines TRBV2 with TRBJ2-1; TRBD1 might be the D (6 bases). Germline lookup yields CDR1 SNHLY and CDR2 FYNNEI. The CDR3 totals 12 residues. V was shortened by 9 bases and J by 6 bases, with 12 bases between the two germline ends. The CDR3 spells CARRQAFNEQFF. Written as DNA, the CDR3 is TGTGCCAGAAGACAGGCATTCAATGAGCAGTTCTTC.

The rearrangement links TRBV2 to TRBJ2-2; TRBD2 matches at 8 bases. The germline CDR1 and CDR2 sequences are SNHLY and FYNNEI. V trimming: 10 bases; J trimming: 3 bases; junction bases outside the gene matches: 7. The CDR3 totals 14 residues. In DNA form, the CDR3 reads TGTGCCACCCTTCGGGAGGGACACACCGGGGAGCTGTTTTTT. Amino acids: CATLREGHTGELFF.

This clone was picked up one time. This chain links TRBV5-4 with TRBJ1-6; D gene uncertain. This CDR3 has 17 residues. Germline V gene sequence: CDR1 SGHNT, CDR2 YYREEE (reference sequence). V was shortened by 7 bases and J by 16 bases, with 33 bases between the two germline ends. In nucleotides, the CDR3 is TGTGCCAGCCAGCGGGATGAGGGCCTAGACCGCGCCGATAAACTCCACTTT. Protein product: CASQRDEGLDRADKLHF.

The J gene is TRBJ2-7, the V gene TRBV29-1; TRBD1 is a possible D gene (6 bases). The CDR3 runs to 12 residues. V lost 6 bases, J lost 3 bases, and 12 bases lay in between. The V gene's germline CDR1 is SQVTM and CDR2 ANQGSEA. CDR3 DNA: TGCAGCGTACCGGGACAAAACTACGAGCAGTACTTC. This sequence encodes CSVPGQNYEQYF.

The rearrangement links TRBV5-3 to TRBJ2-7; the D call may be TRBD1 or TRBD2 (11 bases each). TRBV5-3 is an ORF; its function is uncertain. The CDR3 extends over 20 amino acids. Between the trimmed V and J ends, which lost 4 bases and 3 bases, there was a span of 32 bases. In DNA form, the CDR3 reads TGTGCCAGAAGCGCGAGACTTGGACAGGGGGCTAGCGGGAGGCTCTACGAGCAGTACTTC. It translates to CARSARLGQGASGRLYEQYF.

This chain uses TRBV7-2 with TRBJ1-4; a weak D match, TRBD1 (5 bases). The CDR3 has 14 amino acids. V lost 5 bases to trimming and J lost 8 bases, with 15 bases between them. Germline V gives CDR1 SGHTA, CDR2 FQGNSA. CDR3 sequence (DNA): TGTGCCAGCAGCCCACGGCGGGGCGGGGAAAAACTGTTTTTT. It yields the protein CASSPRRGGEKLFF.

This sequence joins TRBV7-9 and TRBJ2-5, with 10 bases identical to TRBD2. The germline V gene has CDR1 SEHNR and CDR2 FQNEAQ (reference sequence). The CDR3 extends over 14 amino acids. After removal of 6 bases from V and 5 bases from J, the junction contained 6 bases not matched to a gene. The CDR3 nucleotides read TGTGCCAGCAGTTTTAGCGGGAGGAGCGAGACCCAGTACTTC. It codes for CASSFSGRSETQYF.

This clone showed up just once. The rearrangement uses TRBV11-2 and TRBJ2-7; 13 bases line up with TRBD2. The CDR3 contains 19 residues. Losses at the gene ends were 0 bases for V and 0 bases for J; bases not matched to a gene: 8. Germline-derived CDR1 and CDR2 are SGHAT and FQNNGV. CDR3 nucleotide sequence: TGTGCCAGCAGCTTAGAGCCCAGACTAGCGGGGGGTTACTCCTACGAGCAGTACTTC. This gives the protein CASSLEPRLAGGYSYEQYF.

V and J are TRBV6-1 and TRBJ1-5; 9 positions match TRBD1. This CDR3 contains 17 residues. Germline V lookup: CDR1 MNHNS, CDR2 SASEGT. V lost 1 base, J lost 6 bases, and 10 bases stayed unmatched. The CDR3 DNA reads as TGTGCCAGCAGTGAAGAAGGATGGGGACAGGGTATTCAGCCCCAGCATTTT. It codes for CASSEEGWGQGIQPQHF.

The chain recombines TRBV2 with TRBJ1-3, with D possibly matching TRBD1 (6 bases). V lost 3 bases, J lost 2 bases, and 11 bases lay in between. Germline assignment: CDR1 SNHLY and CDR2 FYNNEI. This CDR3 is built from 15 residues. The CDR3 is CASSDFGTTGNTIYF. CDR3 bases: TGTGCCAGCAGTGACTTCGGGACAACTGGAAACACCATATATTTT.